These 18 T cell receptor beta chains share one sample of origin, sequenced in a study of regulatory T cells in long-lasting Graves disease (dated by TCRdb to 2020 to 2023). The library came from multiplex PCR. For sequencing, an Illumina HiSeq 4000 was employed. To build TCR beta libraries, CDR3 regions were amplified by Arm-PCR using iRepertoire HTBI primers. TCRdb reprocessed the public reads (quality trimming at Q25 with fastp, clone calling with MiXCR) and kept in-frame beta chains. One record per CDR3 amino acid sequence lists the most common genes and DNA. Recorded for this sample are some 560,000 distinct CDR3 sequences; 15% to 20% of them occurred a single time. Of the sample, approximately 25% is held by the ten largest clones. This specimen's time point label, interpreted: newly diagnosed GD, antithyroid drugs for less than 3 months. For both TCR sequencing and RNA sequencing, RNA was extracted from PBMCs in TRIzol.

These data were also filed under a second study, of T cells in Graves' hyperthyroidism and ophthalmopathy.

The sequenced sample was peripheral blood mononuclear cells (PBMCs), obtained at new diagnosis, from a patient treated with antithyroid drugs. Receptors were obtained from a middle-aged woman with Graves disease. Donor details come from another sample of the same person, matched by shared clones.

This clonotype was recorded a few times. The rearrangement links TRBV9 to TRBJ2-1; D remains ambiguous. The V end was cut by 4 bases, the J end by 8 bases, with 13 bases between. Germline V gene lookup returns CDR1 SGDLS and CDR2 YYNGEE. There are 13 residues in the CDR3. In DNA form, the CDR3 reads TGTGCCAGCAGCCCAGAGGAGATGGATGAGCAGTTCTTC. The encoded protein is CASSPEEMDEQFF.

This clonotype was counted at least ten times. The chain combines TRBV12-3 or TRBV12-4 with TRBJ1-1, with D hard to call. Trimming removed 5 bases at V and 8 bases at J, with 9 bases between. CDR3 length: 11 residues. The CDR3 bases are TGTGCCAGCAGTAGGGAGTTGGAAGCTTTCTTT. Its protein is CASSRELEAFF.

The V and J genes are TRBV18 and TRBJ1-2, with no clear D. Trimming took 2 bases from V and 4 from J, leaving 14 bases between them. Germline V gene lookup returns CDR1 KGHSH and CDR2 LQKENI. The CDR3 consists of 15 residues. The CDR3 nucleotides read TGTGCCAGCTCACCAGGGATTTTAGTTGGCTATGGCTACACCTTC. Translating it yields CASSPGILVGYGYTF.

This clonotype was counted ten times or more. The V gene is TRBV7-9, the J gene TRBJ2-7, with D tentatively TRBD2 (6 bases). The V and J ends lost 2 bases and 3 bases respectively, with 11 bases between them. The CDR3 is 14 residues long. Germline V gene lookup returns CDR1 SEHNR and CDR2 FQNEAQ (reference sequence). CDR3 in amino acids: CASSLSGGNYEQYF. CDR3 DNA sequence: TGTGCCAGCAGCTTAAGTGGGGGGAACTACGAGCAGTACTTC.

This clonotype was detected once. This chain links TRBV19 with TRBJ1-1; TRBD1 is a possible D gene (5 bases). This CDR3 is 15 amino acids long. The V end lost 4 bases, the J end lost 5 bases, and 17 bases lay between the germline ends. Germline V lookup: CDR1 LNHDA, CDR2 SQIVND (reference sequence). CDR3 bases: TGTGCCAGTAGTAGCCGGGACCTCATTCTAACTGAAGCTTTCTTT. Amino acid sequence: CASSSRDLILTEAFF.

V and J are TRBV7-3 and TRBJ2-3; the D gene could be TRBD1 or TRBD2 (5 bases each). The CDR3 consists of 16 residues. The V end was cut by 2 bases, the J end by 0 bases, with 12 bases between. CDR1 and CDR2 (germline): SGHTA, FQGTGA. CDR3 in DNA: TGTGCCAGCAGCTTATTTGGGGGTTTTAGCACAGATACGCAGTATTTT. Translated, it gives CASSLFGGFSTDTQYF.

The table lists this clonotype with a few counts. The rearrangement joins TRBV5-1 to TRBJ2-2; the D gene is possibly TRBD1 (6 bases). V was trimmed by 6 bases and J by 1 base, leaving 10 bases between them. CDR1 is SGHRS, CDR2 YFSETQ, per germline. The CDR3 has 14 amino acids. CDR3: CASKDSLNTGELFF. In nucleotides, the CDR3 is TGCGCCAGCAAGGACAGCCTGAACACCGGGGAGCTGTTTTTT.

This clonotype was observed many times. The V and J genes are TRBV5-1 and TRBJ1-1; D may be TRBD1 (5 bases). Trimming took off 4 bases at V and 3 bases at J, with 13 bases between the two ends. There are 14 residues in the CDR3. Germline CDR1 SGHRS, CDR2 YFSETQ. CDR3 in DNA: TGCGCCAGCAGCGGGGCCTTGGGGGACACTGAAGCTTTCTTT. Protein sequence: CASSGALGDTEAFF.

The CDR3 DNA reads as TGTGCCAGCAGCCGACTAGCGGGGGGCGCCGGGGCCAAAAACATTCAGTACTTC. Amino acid sequence: CASSRLAGGAGAKNIQYF. The gene calls are TRBV27 and TRBJ2-4, with 13 bases aligning to TRBD2. This CDR3 comprises 18 residues. Germline values: CDR1 MNHEY, CDR2 SMNVEV (reference sequence). V trimming: 6 bases; J trimming: 1 base; junction bases outside the gene matches: 9.

There are many counts of this clonotype. The rearrangement uses TRBV14 and TRBJ2-7; 12 positions agree with TRBD1. With V trimmed by 0 bases and J by 4 bases, 4 bases remained unmatched. Germline lookup yields CDR1 SGHDN and CDR2 FVKESK. The CDR3 extends over 16 amino acids. The CDR3 DNA is TGTGCCAGCAGCCAAGATGTGGGACAGGGGGCGTACGAGCAGTACTTC. The encoded protein is CASSQDVGQGAYEQYF. The full variable domain, its missing parts supplied by reference TRBV14 and TRBJ2-7, is EAGVTQFPSHSVIEKGQTVTLRCDPISGHDNLYWYRRVMGKEIKFLLHFVKESKQDESGMPNNRFLAERTGGTYSTLKVQPAELEDSGVYFCASSQDVGQGAYEQYFGPGTRLTVT.

The chain links TRBV9 to TRBJ2-1; TRBD2 matches 10 bases. There are 17 residues in the CDR3. Germline V gene sequence: CDR1 SGDLS, CDR2 YYNGEE. The V gene end was trimmed by 2 bases and the J gene end by 2 bases; junction bases not matched to a gene: 7. CDR3 in DNA: TGTGCCAGCAGCGTTTGGCCTAGCGGGGGACCCTACAATGAGCAGTTCTTC. Protein sequence: CASSVWPSGGPYNEQFF.

This clonotype appeared many times. V gene TRBV6-1 combines with J gene TRBJ2-5; unclear D gene. V lost 1 base and J lost 1, with 4 bases in between. The CDR3 contains 13 residues. Germline lookup yields CDR1 MNHNS and CDR2 SASEGT. CDR3 sequence (DNA): TGTGCCAGCAGTGAAGGGTTCCAAGAGACCCAGTACTTC. Translation: CASSEGFQETQYF.

The rearrangement joins TRBV12-3 or TRBV12-4 to TRBJ2-1, with D perhaps TRBD2 (6 bases). Between the trimmed V and J ends, which lost 0 bases and 5 bases, there was a span of 11 bases. The CDR3 covers 15 residues. CDR3 DNA sequence: TGTGCCAGCAGTTTAGCTTGGCGGGGTAACAATGAGCAGTTCTTC. It codes for CASSLAWRGNNEQFF.

This chain uses TRBV7-9 with TRBJ1-3, with D possibly matching TRBD1 (5 bases). The germline V gene encodes CDR1 SEHNR and CDR2 FQNEAQ (reference sequence). V was pared by 6 bases and J by 4 bases, with 19 bases between. CDR3 length equals 16 residues. The DNA for the CDR3 is TGTGCCAGCAGTCCTAACCCACTGGGGACGGGAAACACCATATATTTT. Amino acids: CASSPNPLGTGNTIYF.

This rearrangement joins TRBV3-1 to TRBJ2-7; 8 nucleotides line up with TRBD2. CDR1 is LGHDT and CDR2 is YNNKEL in the germline V gene (reference sequence). Trimming removed 4 bases from V and 0 bases from J; junction bases left unmatched: 5. This CDR3 region has 15 residues. The CDR3 DNA reads as TGTGCCAGCAGCCTTAGCGGGGCCAGCTCCTACGAGCAGTACTTC. Protein sequence: CASSLSGASSYEQYF.

This clonotype was recorded many times. The V call is TRBV27, the J call TRBJ2-3; weak D call: TRBD2 (7 bases). This CDR3 has 15 amino acids. Trimming took 5 bases from V and 5 from J, leaving 17 bases between them. CDR1 MNHEY and CDR2 SMNVEV come from the germline V gene (reference sequence). CDR3 coding DNA: TGTGCCAGCAGTGGGCTAGCGGAGGGGGGAGATACGCAGTATTTT. It translates to CASSGLAEGGDTQYF.

This clonotype was counted at least ten times. The rearrangement joins TRBV7-9 to TRBJ2-7, with TRBD1 matching over 8 bases. Germline loops: CDR1 SEHNR, CDR2 FQNEAQ (reference sequence). The length of the CDR3 is 13 residues. J gave up 6 bases and V 4 bases, and 5 bases lay outside the gene matches. The CDR3 nucleotides are TGTGCCAGCAGCTACGGACAGGGCGGCGAGCAGTACTTC. Translation gives CASSYGQGGEQYF.

The chain links TRBV7-2 to TRBJ1-1; D call uncertain. This CDR3 has 14 residues. Germline CDR1 is SGHTA and CDR2 is FQGNSA. V lost 5 bases to trimming and J lost 3 bases, with 13 bases between them. CDR3 region: CASSTLRRDTEAFF. The CDR3, as DNA: TGTGCCAGCAGCACCCTCCGGAGGGACACTGAAGCTTTCTTT.